A single sample is the source of the 7 T cell receptor beta chains below, sequenced in a study of CD8+ T cells in alopecia areata. Extracted RNA was reverse transcribed into cDNA, the sequencing template. The table came from immunoSEQ multiplex PCR; TCRdb's copy has only in-frame clones and leaves some out. This table has approximately 180,000 clones, around three fifths appearing once. Material: CD4+ T cells sorted from blood, obtained at week 0. The receptors shown here come from a human donor with alopecia areata.

In its sample, this clone was seen a few times. This rearrangement joins TRBV19 to TRBJ1-5; TRBD1 is a possible D gene (5 bases). The V gene's germline CDR1 is LNHDA and CDR2 SQIVND (reference sequence). This CDR3 is 17 amino acids long. Trimming took 5 bases from V and 0 from J, leaving 17 bases between them. CDR3 nucleotides: TGTGCCAGTAGTCCCCAGAGGGGAGGGCGTAGCAATCAGCCCCAGCATTTT. Residues: CASSPQRGGRSNQPQHF. Using reference TRBV19 and TRBJ1-5 for the parts outside the CDR3, the full variable domain is DGGITQSPKYLFRKEGQNVTLSCEQNLNHDAMYWYRQDPGQGLRLIYYSQIVNDFQKGDIAEGYSVSREKKESFPLTVTSAQKNPTAFYLCASSPQRGGRSNQPQHFGDGTRLSIL.

The rearrangement joins TRBV5-1 to TRBJ2-7, with 9 bases lining up with TRBD1. The V and J ends lost 9 bases and 3 bases, in that order; junction bases with no gene match: 7. Germline CDR1 and CDR2: SGHRS and YFSETQ. This CDR3 region has 13 residues. The CDR3 nucleotides read TGCGCCACCAAACCGACAGGGGGCTACGAGCAGTACTTC. Amino acid sequence: CATKPTGGYEQYF. The full variable domain, in which reference TRBV5-1 and TRBJ2-7 provide the parts outside the CDR3, is KAGVTQTPRYLIKTRGQQVTLSCSPISGHRSVSWYQQTPGQGLQFLFEYFSETQRNKGNFPGRFSGRQFSNSRSEMNVSTLELGDSALYLCATKPTGGYEQYFGPGTRLTVT.

This clone has just a few counts. This chain joins TRBV30 and TRBJ1-2; unclear D gene. The CDR3 runs to 16 residues. Germline CDR1 reads GTSNPN; CDR2 reads SVGIG (reference sequence). Between the trimmed V and J ends, which lost 1 base and 4 bases, there was a span of 19 bases. The CDR3 coding sequence is TGTGCCTGGAGTGCGTTTCCGGACCGGGCTATCTATGGCTACACCTTC. Encoded protein: CAWSAFPDRAIYGYTF.

This clone was picked up one time. The V call is TRBV29-1, the J call TRBJ2-5; D is perhaps TRBD1 (6 bases). Germline V gene data show CDR1 as SQVTM and CDR2 as ANQGSEA. The V gene lost 6 bases and the J gene lost 3 bases, with 17 bases spanning the gap. This CDR3 spans 14 amino acids. The CDR3 DNA follows: TGCAGCGTCCCCCTAGCTGGGACAAAAGAGACCCAGTACTTC. It yields the protein CSVPLAGTKETQYF.

The chain has TRBV15 and TRBJ2-5; 9 positions agree with TRBD2. The CDR3 is 17 amino acids. Trimming took 0 bases from V and 4 from J; bases not matched to a gene: 9. Per the germline V gene, CDR1 is LNHNV and CDR2 is YYDKDF (reference sequence). The CDR3 region is CATSRDDGGGVVETQYF. In nucleotides, the CDR3 is TGTGCCACCAGCAGAGATGACGGCGGGGGGGTCGTAGAGACCCAGTACTTC.

The chain is built from TRBV5-1 and TRBJ2-7; 7 bases line up with TRBD1. CDR1 SGHRS and CDR2 YFSETQ come from the germline V gene. The CDR3 consists of 14 residues. V lost 4 bases to trimming and J lost 6 bases; unmatched junction nucleotides: 10. CDR3 sequence reads: CASSEGAGSGEQYF. CDR3 nucleotide sequence: TGCGCCAGCAGCGAGGGGGCTGGGTCGGGCGAGCAGTACTTC.

This chain joins TRBV29-1 and TRBJ2-5; 8 bases are a match to TRBD1. The ends lost 3 bases at V and 2 bases at J; junction bases unmatched: 5. Germline CDR1 SQVTM, CDR2 ANQGSEA. There are 14 residues in the CDR3. CDR3 DNA sequence: TGCAGCGTTGACCCCGGGACAGGACAAGAGACCCAGTACTTC. It codes for CSVDPGTGQETQYF.